A selection of T cell receptor beta chains follows, all from one sample in a study of cutaneous CD30+ T cell lymphoproliferative disorder and hepatitis E. Generated by immunoSEQ multiplex PCR, the TCRdb table keeps only in-frame clones and is missing some. The sample includes about 7,700 clones, 74% of them seen just once. The sequenced material came from blood. These receptors all stem from a human donor with a cutaneous T cell lymphoproliferative disorder associated with hepatitis E virus. Both conserved end residues are part of each CDR3. D genes are given only for firm matches. The size of a clone is reported for some rows only, either as once, few or many, or as a class for expanded clones.

D gene	V gene	clone size	J gene	CDR3 protein	CDR3 DNA
NA	TRBV5-1	NA	TRBJ2-7	CASSLEADTRYEQYF	TGCGCCAGCAGCTTGGAGGCTGATACGCGCTACGAGCAGTACTTC
NA	TRBV4-1	NA	TRBJ2-1	CASSQDAQGNEQFF	TGCGCCAGCAGCCAAGATGCGCAAGGGAATGAGCAGTTCTTC
NA	TRBV28	NA	TRBJ2-1	CASSFRQVIYNEQFF	TGTGCCAGCAGTTTTCGACAGGTGATCTACAATGAGCAGTTCTTC
NA	TRBV19	once	TRBJ1-1	CASSRVGNTEAFF	TGTGCCAGTAGTAGAGTAGGTAACACTGAAGCTTTCTTT
TRBD1	TRBV2	NA	TRBJ1-5	CASSDPGQWDSNQPQHF	TGTGCCAGCAGTGATCCGGGACAGTGGGATAGCAATCAGCCCCAGCATTTT
NA	TRBV2	NA	TRBJ2-1	CASSEKGGITYNEQFF	TGTGCCAGCAGTGAAAAGGGCGGGATTACCTACAATGAGCAGTTCTTC
NA	TRBV9	NA	TRBJ1-1	CASSEPTGGGTEAFF	TGTGCCAGCAGCGAACCGACCGGGGGGGGCACTGAAGCTTTCTTT
TRBD1	TRBV28	NA	TRBJ2-4	CASSTVWDRARDIQYF	TGTGCCAGCAGTACGGTCTGGGACAGGGCGAGGGACATTCAGTACTTC
NA	TRBV19	NA	TRBJ2-3	CASSINRNTQYF	TGTGCCAGTAGTATTAACAGGAATACGCAGTATTTT
NA	TRBV27	NA	TRBJ2-3	CATAKWGTDTQYF	TGTGCCACCGCTAAGTGGGGCACAGATACGCAGTATTTT
TRBD1	TRBV27	NA	TRBJ2-3	CASSPLTGVPTDTQYF	TGTGCCAGCAGTCCCCTAACAGGGGTTCCCACAGATACGCAGTATTTT
NA	TRBV28	NA	TRBJ1-1	CASSLDTLEAFF	TGTGCCAGCAGCTTAGACACCCTCGAAGCTTTCTTT
TRBD1	TRBV18	NA	TRBJ1-1	CASSQNSLDRVAFF	TGTGCCAGCTCACAAAACTCCCTGGACAGGGTAGCTTTCTTT
TRBD2	TRBV19	NA	TRBJ2-1	CASSIRGRGNEQFF	TGTGCCAGTAGTATTCGCGGGAGGGGTAATGAGCAGTTCTTC
NA	TRBV7-2	NA	TRBJ2-1	CASSLEWNEQFF	TGTGCCAGCAGCTTAGAGTGGAATGAGCAGTTCTTC
TRBD1	TRBV27	NA	TRBJ1-6	CASSLFGRGSYNSPLHF	TGTGCCAGCAGTTTATTTGGCAGGGGGTCCTATAATTCACCCCTCCACTTT
TRBD1	TRBV11-1	NA	TRBJ1-6	CASSRTGNNSPLHF	TGTGCCAGCAGCCGGACAGGGAATAATTCACCCCTCCACTTT
NA	TRBV19	NA	TRBJ1-1	CASKGGASNINTEAFF	TGTGCCAGTAAAGGCGGGGCCAGCAACATTAACACTGAAGCTTTCTTT
TRBD1	TRBV5-4	NA	TRBJ2-5	CASSFGTAQETQYF	TGTGCCAGCAGCTTTGGGACAGCCCAAGAGACCCAGTACTTC
NA	TRBV4-3	NA	TRBJ1-3	CASSQDTSSGNTIYF	TGCGCCAGCAGCCAAGACACCTCCTCTGGAAACACCATATATTTT
NA	TRBV5-6	NA	TRBJ2-7	CASSLRRVYEQYF	TGTGCCAGCAGCTTGCGTCGTGTATACGAGCAGTACTTC
NA	TRBV27	NA	TRBJ1-1	CASSLFWGVNTEAFF	TGTGCCAGCAGTTTATTCTGGGGTGTGAACACTGAAGCTTTCTTT
TRBD2	TRBV6-5	once	TRBJ2-3	CASREVDTQYF	TGTGCCAGCCGGGAGGTTGATACGCAGTATTTT
NA	TRBV18	NA	TRBJ2-7	CASSPPYEVNEQYF	TGTGCCAGCTCACCCCCTTATGAGGTGAACGAGCAGTACTTC
NA	TRBV2	NA	TRBJ2-1	CASSDFRDNEQFF	TGTGCCAGCAGTGATTTCCGCGACAATGAGCAGTTCTTC
NA	TRBV5-1	NA	TRBJ2-3	CASSLGGQDTQYF	TGCGCCAGCAGCTTGGGGGGGCAAGATACGCAGTATTTT
TRBD1	TRBV28	NA	TRBJ2-5	CASSENDRAQETQYF	TGTGCCAGCAGTGAGAACGACAGGGCCCAAGAGACCCAGTACTTC
NA	TRBV21-1	NA	TRBJ1-4	CASGPDGGAREKLFF	TGTGCCAGCGGACCAGACGGGGGGGCGCGTGAAAAACTGTTTTTT
TRBD1	TRBV19	few	TRBJ1-5	CASSSVPGQTISYSNQPQHF	TGTGCCAGTAGTTCCGTCCCGGGACAGACGATTTCCTATAGCAATCAGCCCCAGCATTTT
NA	TRBV21-1	NA	TRBJ1-6	CASSKGPSLMQNSPLHF	TGTGCCAGCAGCAAAGGACCCTCCTTGATGCAGAATTCACCCCTCCACTTT
NA	TRBV6-5	NA	TRBJ1-3	CASSPGPSSGNTIYF	TGTGCCAGCAGCCCAGGGCCAAGCTCTGGAAACACCATATATTTT